This T cell receptor beta chain was obtained from a study of blood T cell repertoires in COVID-19 (dated by TCRdb to about 2020). In terms of the full investigation: Samples from collaborators originated in the United States, Italy and Spain and spanned both the acute and convalescent phases of COVID-19. The prospective study material was composed of cDNA or gDNA derived from T cells, B-cell-depleted T cells, or PBMCs. The samples were drawn from two sources: the first 160 participants of the ongoing ImmuneRACE study, and 1,200 or so subjects contributed by 6 global collaborators. The repertoires were released in a freely available public database meant as a resource for research on the immune response to SARS-CoV-2. HLA class I and class II types, where available, came from metadata supplied by the sample provider rather than from assay-based typing. Nearly every sample came with metadata listing a de-identified subject ID, COVID-19 status, age in years and sex. The dataset comprised deeply sampled blood TCRbeta repertoires from subjects exposed to, actively infected with, or recovered from COVID-19.

The immunoSEQ Assay, a bias-controlled multiplex PCR, was used to amplify TCRbeta CDR3 regions from genomic DNA. The authors' analysis ran thus. Nucleated cell counts per sample were estimated from amplification of reference gene primers within the assay. To quantify the absolute abundance of each unique TCRbeta CDR3 rearrangement, sequence reads were collapsed and filtered. For each sample, productive Simpson clonality was calculated as the square root of Simpson's diversity index across productive rearrangements. TCRdb took over this immuneACCESS table, retaining in-frame rearrangements with V and J assigned. Such tables are incomplete; in checked studies, under half of the missing clones stem from an unresolved V gene, and the remainder is unexplained. That table furnishes V, J and clone size, whereas the DNA furnished D and trimming. For this sample the table gives roughly 250,000 clones, of which roughly 84% were detected only once. Clones ranked in the top ten supply over 3% of the sample.

Overall study outcomes, separate from this receptor: Clinical and demographic metadata were provided uncurated, with the amount varying by source and participant.

The junction shows trimming of 4 bases on V and 0 bases on J, plus 9 bases between the germline ends. Counted from cysteine to phenylalanine, this CDR3 has 14 amino acids. Only the CDR3 region is kept as DNA, spanning 42 bases read in frame from base 1. CDR1 and CDR2, looked up from the germline V gene, are MGHDK and SYGVNS. About this clone itself: Its antigen remains undetermined. No base qualities exist here, and no much larger clone lies one base off it.

Collaborating institutions collected whole blood in K2EDTA tubes following their own protocols. For TCRbeta analysis, collaborators shipped samples in one of three forms: frozen whole blood, isolated PBMCs, or DNA extracted from either of those sample types. The source material was peripheral blood. The chain uses TRBV25-1 and TRBJ1-1; possibly the D gene is TRBD1, per 5 matching bases. The clonotype originates from a woman in her 40s with active or convalescent COVID-19. The DNA sequence is given as TGTGCCAGCAGTGTACAGGCCATGAACACTGAAGCTTTCTTT. Its translation reads: CASSVQAMNTEAFF.